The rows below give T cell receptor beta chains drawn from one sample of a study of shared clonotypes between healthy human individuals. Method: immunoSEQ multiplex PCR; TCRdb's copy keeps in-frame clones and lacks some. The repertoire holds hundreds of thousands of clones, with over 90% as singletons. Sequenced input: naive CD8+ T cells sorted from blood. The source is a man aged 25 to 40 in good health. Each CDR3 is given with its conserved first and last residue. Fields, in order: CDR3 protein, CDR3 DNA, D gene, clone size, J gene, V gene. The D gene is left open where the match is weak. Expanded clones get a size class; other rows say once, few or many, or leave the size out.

CSGGEAGDEQFF	TGCAGCGGTGGGGAGGCCGGCGATGAGCAGTTCTTC	NA	NA	TRBJ2-1	TRBV29-1
CASSLPGTGYREQYF	TGTGCCAGCAGCCTTCCCGGGACAGGGTACCGCGAGCAGTACTTC	TRBD1	NA	TRBJ2-7	TRBV4-2
CASRRTSGQETQYF	TGTGCCAGCAGACGTACTAGCGGACAAGAGACCCAGTACTTC	TRBD2	NA	TRBJ2-5	TRBV6-5
CSARGVTGTGDYEQYF	TGCAGCGCCAGGGGTGTAACCGGGACAGGGGACTACGAGCAGTACTTC	TRBD1	NA	TRBJ2-7	TRBV29-1
CASSYHGLGPENTEAFF	TGTGCCAGCAGCTACCACGGGCTGGGTCCAGAGAACACTGAAGCTTTCTTT	NA	NA	TRBJ1-1	TRBV7-9
CASSLAGQGNFYGYTF	TGTGCCAGCAGCTTGGCAGGACAGGGGAACTTCTATGGCTACACCTTC	TRBD1	NA	TRBJ1-2	TRBV5-6
CATSPYHTTRGLAGSYEQYF	TGTGCCACCTCCCCTTACCACACCACCAGGGGACTAGCGGGATCATACGAGCAGTACTTC	NA	once	TRBJ2-7	TRBV21-1
CASSEGGWTGELFF	TGTGCCAGCAGTGAAGGGGGCTGGACCGGGGAGCTGTTTTTT	NA	NA	TRBJ2-2	TRBV25-1
CASSQETSGRANEQFF	TGTGCCAGCAGCCAAGAGACTAGCGGGAGGGCCAATGAGCAGTTCTTC	TRBD2	NA	TRBJ2-1	TRBV14
CASSPEAGGRTDTQYF	TGTGCCAGCAGCCCAGAAGCGGGAGGACGTACAGATACGCAGTATTTT	TRBD2	NA	TRBJ2-3	TRBV11-2
CASSHSGAYYGYTF	TGTGCCAGCAGCCATTCAGGGGCATACTATGGCTACACCTTC	NA	NA	TRBJ1-2	TRBV7-9
CASSSRQFNEKLFF	TGCGCCAGCAGCTCACGACAGTTTAATGAAAAACTGTTTTTT	NA	NA	TRBJ1-4	TRBV5-1
CASSFYLGGTKETQYF	TGTGCCAGCAGCTTCTACCTTGGGGGCACCAAAGAGACCCAGTACTTC	NA	NA	TRBJ2-5	TRBV11-2
CASIITGYSNQPQHF	TGTGCCAGCATAATTACGGGCTATAGCAATCAGCCCCAGCATTTT	NA	once	TRBJ1-5	TRBV28
CASSEQGPEAEAFF	TGTGCCAGCAGCGAACAGGGCCCAGAGGCTGAAGCTTTCTTT	NA	once	TRBJ1-1	TRBV7-9
CASSPTGGSFYGYTF	TGTGCCAGCAGTCCTACAGGTGGATCCTTCTATGGCTACACCTTC	NA	NA	TRBJ1-2	TRBV7-3
CASSEAMQGPSNTEAFF	TGTGCCAGCAGTGAAGCTATGCAGGGGCCTTCGAACACTGAAGCTTTCTTT	NA	NA	TRBJ1-1	TRBV6-1
CASAGLTYQETQYF	TGCGCCAGCGCGGGACTTACCTACCAAGAGACCCAGTACTTC	NA	once	TRBJ2-5	TRBV5-1
CASSKSGCNEKLFF	TGTGCCAGCAGCAAATCGGGGTGTAATGAAAAACTGTTTTTT	NA	few	TRBJ1-4	TRBV21-1
CASSLGIAGVVSGTDTQYF	TGTGCCAGCAGCTTAGGGATAGCGGGAGTCGTCTCTGGGACAGATACGCAGTATTTT	TRBD2	NA	TRBJ2-3	TRBV11-2
CSVNGQDFTDTQYF	TGCAGCGTGAATGGACAGGATTTCACAGATACGCAGTATTTT	TRBD1	NA	TRBJ2-3	TRBV29-1
CSVGGRLHGEQFF	TGCAGCGTAGGGGGCAGGTTGCATGGTGAGCAGTTCTTC	TRBD1	NA	TRBJ2-1	TRBV29-1
CASSIGALGPNEQFF	TGTGCCAGTAGTATCGGGGCTTTAGGGCCCAATGAGCAGTTCTTC	NA	NA	TRBJ2-1	TRBV19